Detailed here is one TCR beta chain. This sample was included in a study of response to subunit inactivated influenza vaccine. Via MiXCR, TCRdb re-called the RT-PCR reads, giving one row per CDR3 protein. The profile shows more than 550,000 distinct CDR3 sequences, around 11% of them singletons. Germline V gene sequence: CDR1 ENHRY, CDR2 SYGVKD. The V gene end was trimmed by 8 bases and the J gene end by 5 bases; junction bases not matched to a gene: 5. The CDR3 has 14 amino acids. Specimen: PBMCs from blood, collected on the day of vaccination. The chain recombines TRBV10-3 with TRBJ2-4; 11 bases map to TRBD2. The sequence derives from a man aged 45-60 years who received an inactivated influenza vaccine. The CDR3 region has the DNA TGTGCCATCTCCGGGACTAGCGGTGAAAACATTCAGTACTTC. It specifies CAISGTSGENIQYF.